This T cell receptor beta chain derives from a study of control samples from healthy donors and cancer patients. Assay: immunoSEQ multiplex PCR; the TCRdb copy retains only in-frame clones and omits some. Of 57,000 or so clones in the sample, less than 95% were seen once. The sample holds a few counts of this clone. Per germline, CDR1 SNHLY and CDR2 FYNNEI. Trimming took 8 bases from V and 0 from J, leaving 23 bases between them. The CDR3 spans 17 residues. Sequencing was done on a sample of blood. The TCR originated in a man younger than 40 in good health. The V gene is TRBV2, the J gene TRBJ2-7; no clear D gene. CDR3 in amino acids: CASHVSSKAAYSYEQYF. Here the CDR3 DNA reads TGTGCCAGCCATGTCTCCTCAAAGGCAGCCTACTCCTACGAGCAGTACTTC.